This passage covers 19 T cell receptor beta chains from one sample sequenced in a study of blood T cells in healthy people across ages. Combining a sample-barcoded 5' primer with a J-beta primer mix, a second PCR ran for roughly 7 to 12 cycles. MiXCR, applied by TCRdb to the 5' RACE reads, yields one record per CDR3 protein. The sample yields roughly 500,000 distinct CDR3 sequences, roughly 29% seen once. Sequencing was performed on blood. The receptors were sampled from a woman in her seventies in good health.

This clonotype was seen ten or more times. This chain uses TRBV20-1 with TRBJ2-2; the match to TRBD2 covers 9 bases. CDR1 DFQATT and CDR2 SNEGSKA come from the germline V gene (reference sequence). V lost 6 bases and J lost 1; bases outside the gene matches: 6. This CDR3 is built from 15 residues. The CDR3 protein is CSAFSGGRNTGELFF. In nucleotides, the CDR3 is TGCAGTGCCTTTAGCGGGGGCCGGAACACCGGGGAGCTGTTTTTT.

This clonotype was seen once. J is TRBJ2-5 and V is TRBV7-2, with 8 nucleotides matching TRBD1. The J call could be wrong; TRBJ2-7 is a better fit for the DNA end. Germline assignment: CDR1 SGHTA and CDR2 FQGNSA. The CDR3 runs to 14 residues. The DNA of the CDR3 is TGTGCCAGCACCGGACAGGGAAATTCCTACGAGCAGTACTTC. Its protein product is CASTGQGNSYEQYF.

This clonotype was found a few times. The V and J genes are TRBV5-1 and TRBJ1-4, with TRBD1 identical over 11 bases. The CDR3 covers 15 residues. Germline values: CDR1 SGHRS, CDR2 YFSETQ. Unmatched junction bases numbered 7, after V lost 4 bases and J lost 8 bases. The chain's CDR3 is CASSPTGTGGEKLFF. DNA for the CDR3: TGCGCCAGCAGCCCCACCGGGACAGGGGGAGAAAAACTGTTTTTT. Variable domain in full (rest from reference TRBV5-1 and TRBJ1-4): KAGVTQTPRYLIKTRGQQVTLSCSPISGHRSVSWYQQTPGQGLQFLFEYFSETQRNKGNFPGRFSGRQFSNSRSEMNVSTLELGDSALYLCASSPTGTGGEKLFFGSGTQLSVL.

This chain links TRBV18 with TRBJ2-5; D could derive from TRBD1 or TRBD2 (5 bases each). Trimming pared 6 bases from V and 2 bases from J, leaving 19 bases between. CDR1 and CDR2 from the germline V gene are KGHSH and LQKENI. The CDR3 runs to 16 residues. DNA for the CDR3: TGTGCCAGCTCTCCCTCTTGGCTGGGGGAACAAGAGACCCAGTACTTC. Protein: CASSPSWLGEQETQYF.

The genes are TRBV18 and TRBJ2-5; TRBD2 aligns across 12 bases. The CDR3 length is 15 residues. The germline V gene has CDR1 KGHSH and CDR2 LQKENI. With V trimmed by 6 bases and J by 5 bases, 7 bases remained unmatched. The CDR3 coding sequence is TGTGCCAGCTCCCGTGGACTAGCGGGGTTGGAGACCCAGTACTTC. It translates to CASSRGLAGLETQYF.

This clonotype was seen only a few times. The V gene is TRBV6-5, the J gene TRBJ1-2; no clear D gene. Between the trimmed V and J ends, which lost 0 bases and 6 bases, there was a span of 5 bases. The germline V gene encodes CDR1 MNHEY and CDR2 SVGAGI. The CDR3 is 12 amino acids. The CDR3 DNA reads TGTGCCAGCAGTTACTCGAGAGATGGCTACACCTTC. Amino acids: CASSYSRDGYTF.

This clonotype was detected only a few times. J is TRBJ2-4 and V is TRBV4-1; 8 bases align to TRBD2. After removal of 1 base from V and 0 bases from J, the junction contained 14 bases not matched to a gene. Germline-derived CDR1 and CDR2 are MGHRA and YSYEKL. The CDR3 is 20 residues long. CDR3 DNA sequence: TGCGCCAGCAGCCAAGCCCCGGGGACTAGGCAGAGGGTAGCCAAAAACATTCAGTACTTC. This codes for CASSQAPGTRQRVAKNIQYF.

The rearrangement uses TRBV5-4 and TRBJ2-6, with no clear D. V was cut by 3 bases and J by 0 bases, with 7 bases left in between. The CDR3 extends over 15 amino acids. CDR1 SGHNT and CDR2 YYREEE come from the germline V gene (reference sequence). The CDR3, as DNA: TGTGCCAGCAGCTCACATAGCTCTGGGGCCAACGTCCTGACTTTC. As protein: CASSSHSSGANVLTF.

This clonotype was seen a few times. The CDR3 reads CASSSRGGPQETQYF. The CDR3, as DNA: TGCGCCAGCAGCTCAAGGGGGGGACCTCAAGAGACCCAGTACTTC. This chain connects TRBV5-1 to TRBJ2-5, with D maybe TRBD2 (7 bases). This CDR3 contains 15 residues. The germline V and J ends were trimmed by 3 bases and 2 bases, with 14 bases remaining between them. CDR1 SGHRS and CDR2 YFSETQ come from the germline V gene.

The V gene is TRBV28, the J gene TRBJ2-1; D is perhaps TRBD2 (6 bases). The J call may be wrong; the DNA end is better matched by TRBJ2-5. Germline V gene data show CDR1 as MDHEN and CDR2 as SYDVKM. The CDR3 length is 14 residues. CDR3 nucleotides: TGTGCCAGCACGAGCGGGTGGCTATCTGAGACCCAGTACTTC. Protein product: CASTSGWLSETQYF.

The CDR3 loop is CASRIRQNTEAFF. DNA for the CDR3: TGTGCCAGCAGGATCAGACAGAACACTGAAGCTTTCTTT. The chain couples TRBV12-3 or TRBV12-4 to TRBJ1-1, with no clear D. The CDR3 spans 13 residues. The V end was cut by 6 bases, the J end by 1 base, with 9 bases between.

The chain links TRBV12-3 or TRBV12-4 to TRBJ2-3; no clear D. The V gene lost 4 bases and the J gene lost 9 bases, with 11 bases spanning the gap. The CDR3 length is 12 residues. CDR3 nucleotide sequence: TGTGCCAGCAGTTCCCCGGTGGGGACGCAGTATTTT. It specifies CASSSPVGTQYF.

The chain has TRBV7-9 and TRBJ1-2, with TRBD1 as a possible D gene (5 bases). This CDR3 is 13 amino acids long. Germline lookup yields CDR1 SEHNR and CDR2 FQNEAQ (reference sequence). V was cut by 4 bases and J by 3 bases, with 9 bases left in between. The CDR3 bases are TGTGCCAGCAGCTCCGGACATTACTATGGCTACACCTTC. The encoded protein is CASSSGHYYGYTF. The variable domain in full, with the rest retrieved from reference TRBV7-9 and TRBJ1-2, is DTGVSQNPRHKITKRGQNVTFRCDPISEHNRLYWYRQTLGQGPEFLTYFQNEAQLEKSRLLSDRFSAERPKGSFSTLEIQRTEQGDSAMYLCASSSGHYYGYTFGSGTRLTVV.

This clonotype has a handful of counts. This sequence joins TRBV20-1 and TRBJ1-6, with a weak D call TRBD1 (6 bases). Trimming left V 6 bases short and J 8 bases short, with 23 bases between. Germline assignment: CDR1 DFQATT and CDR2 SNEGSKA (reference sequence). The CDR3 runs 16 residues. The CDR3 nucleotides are TGCAGTGCCGTACCAGGGTCGGGGGCCGAGGATTCACCCCTCCACTTT. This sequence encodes CSAVPGSGAEDSPLHF.

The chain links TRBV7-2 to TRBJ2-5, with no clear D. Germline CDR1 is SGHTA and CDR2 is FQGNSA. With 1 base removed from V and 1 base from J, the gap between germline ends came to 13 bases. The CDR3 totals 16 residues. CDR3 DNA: TGTGCCAGCAGCTTAGGGGCGATTTCCCCCCAAGAGACCCAGTACTTC. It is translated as CASSLGAISPQETQYF. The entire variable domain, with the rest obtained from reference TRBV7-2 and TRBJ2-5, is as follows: GAGVSQSPSNKVTEKGKDVELRCDPISGHTALYWYRQSLGQGLEFLIYFQGNSAPDKSGLPSDRFSAERTGGSVSTLTIQRTQQEDSAVYLCASSLGAISPQETQYFGPGTRLLVL.

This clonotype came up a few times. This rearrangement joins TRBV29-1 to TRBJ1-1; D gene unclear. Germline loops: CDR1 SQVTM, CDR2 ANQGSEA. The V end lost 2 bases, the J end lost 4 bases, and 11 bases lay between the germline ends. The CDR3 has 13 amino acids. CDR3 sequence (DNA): TGCAGCGTTGAACTCTCTATGGCCACTGAAGCTTTCTTT. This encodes CSVELSMATEAFF. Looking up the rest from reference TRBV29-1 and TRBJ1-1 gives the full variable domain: SAVISQKPSRDICQRGTSLTIQCQVDSQVTMMFWYRQQPGQSLTLIATANQGSEATYESGFVIDKFPISRPNLTFSTLTVSNMSPEDSSIYLCSVELSMATEAFFGQGTRLTVV.

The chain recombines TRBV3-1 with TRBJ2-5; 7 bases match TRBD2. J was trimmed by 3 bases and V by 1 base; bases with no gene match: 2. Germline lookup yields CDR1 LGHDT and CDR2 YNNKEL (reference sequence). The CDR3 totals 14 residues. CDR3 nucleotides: TGTGCCAGCAGCCAAGTGGGAGGGGAAGAGACCCAGTACTTC. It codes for CASSQVGGEETQYF.

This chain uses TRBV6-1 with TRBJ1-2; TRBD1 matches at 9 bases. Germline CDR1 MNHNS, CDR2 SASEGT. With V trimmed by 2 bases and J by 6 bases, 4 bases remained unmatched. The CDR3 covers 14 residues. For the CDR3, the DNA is TGTGCCAGCAGTGAAACAGGGGGCTACGATGGCTACACCTTC. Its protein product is CASSETGGYDGYTF.

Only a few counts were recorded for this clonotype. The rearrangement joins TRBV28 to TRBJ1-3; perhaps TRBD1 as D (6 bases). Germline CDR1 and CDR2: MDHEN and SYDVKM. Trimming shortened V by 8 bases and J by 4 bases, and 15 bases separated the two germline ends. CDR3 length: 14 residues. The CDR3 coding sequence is TGTGCCAGCCTCTTGATAGGGGGAGGAAACACCATATATTTT. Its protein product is CASLLIGGGNTIYF.